Included here is one T cell receptor beta chain sequence, with context. This specimen belongs to a study of blood T cell repertoires in COVID-19. For the study at large: COVID-19 samples, acute and convalescent, were from the United States, Italy and Spain. In each case, the material was cDNA or gDNA derived from T cells, B-cell-depleted T cells, or PBMCs.

The germline V gene has CDR1 MDHEN and CDR2 SYDVKM. The CDR3 length is 11 residues. Here immunoSEQ multiplex PCR was the method, and the copy in TCRdb shows in-frame clones only, minus some. The profile shows about 230,000 clones, around nine tenths of them singletons. Sequencing used PBMCs or T cells enriched from blood (not recorded which). This sequence originates from a woman aged 30 to 39 who had been exposed to COVID-19. The chain combines TRBV28 with TRBJ1-5, with D hard to call. The CDR3 protein is CASGGNQPQHF. CDR3 sequence (DNA): TGTGCTAGTGGCGGAAATCAGCCCCAGCATTTT.